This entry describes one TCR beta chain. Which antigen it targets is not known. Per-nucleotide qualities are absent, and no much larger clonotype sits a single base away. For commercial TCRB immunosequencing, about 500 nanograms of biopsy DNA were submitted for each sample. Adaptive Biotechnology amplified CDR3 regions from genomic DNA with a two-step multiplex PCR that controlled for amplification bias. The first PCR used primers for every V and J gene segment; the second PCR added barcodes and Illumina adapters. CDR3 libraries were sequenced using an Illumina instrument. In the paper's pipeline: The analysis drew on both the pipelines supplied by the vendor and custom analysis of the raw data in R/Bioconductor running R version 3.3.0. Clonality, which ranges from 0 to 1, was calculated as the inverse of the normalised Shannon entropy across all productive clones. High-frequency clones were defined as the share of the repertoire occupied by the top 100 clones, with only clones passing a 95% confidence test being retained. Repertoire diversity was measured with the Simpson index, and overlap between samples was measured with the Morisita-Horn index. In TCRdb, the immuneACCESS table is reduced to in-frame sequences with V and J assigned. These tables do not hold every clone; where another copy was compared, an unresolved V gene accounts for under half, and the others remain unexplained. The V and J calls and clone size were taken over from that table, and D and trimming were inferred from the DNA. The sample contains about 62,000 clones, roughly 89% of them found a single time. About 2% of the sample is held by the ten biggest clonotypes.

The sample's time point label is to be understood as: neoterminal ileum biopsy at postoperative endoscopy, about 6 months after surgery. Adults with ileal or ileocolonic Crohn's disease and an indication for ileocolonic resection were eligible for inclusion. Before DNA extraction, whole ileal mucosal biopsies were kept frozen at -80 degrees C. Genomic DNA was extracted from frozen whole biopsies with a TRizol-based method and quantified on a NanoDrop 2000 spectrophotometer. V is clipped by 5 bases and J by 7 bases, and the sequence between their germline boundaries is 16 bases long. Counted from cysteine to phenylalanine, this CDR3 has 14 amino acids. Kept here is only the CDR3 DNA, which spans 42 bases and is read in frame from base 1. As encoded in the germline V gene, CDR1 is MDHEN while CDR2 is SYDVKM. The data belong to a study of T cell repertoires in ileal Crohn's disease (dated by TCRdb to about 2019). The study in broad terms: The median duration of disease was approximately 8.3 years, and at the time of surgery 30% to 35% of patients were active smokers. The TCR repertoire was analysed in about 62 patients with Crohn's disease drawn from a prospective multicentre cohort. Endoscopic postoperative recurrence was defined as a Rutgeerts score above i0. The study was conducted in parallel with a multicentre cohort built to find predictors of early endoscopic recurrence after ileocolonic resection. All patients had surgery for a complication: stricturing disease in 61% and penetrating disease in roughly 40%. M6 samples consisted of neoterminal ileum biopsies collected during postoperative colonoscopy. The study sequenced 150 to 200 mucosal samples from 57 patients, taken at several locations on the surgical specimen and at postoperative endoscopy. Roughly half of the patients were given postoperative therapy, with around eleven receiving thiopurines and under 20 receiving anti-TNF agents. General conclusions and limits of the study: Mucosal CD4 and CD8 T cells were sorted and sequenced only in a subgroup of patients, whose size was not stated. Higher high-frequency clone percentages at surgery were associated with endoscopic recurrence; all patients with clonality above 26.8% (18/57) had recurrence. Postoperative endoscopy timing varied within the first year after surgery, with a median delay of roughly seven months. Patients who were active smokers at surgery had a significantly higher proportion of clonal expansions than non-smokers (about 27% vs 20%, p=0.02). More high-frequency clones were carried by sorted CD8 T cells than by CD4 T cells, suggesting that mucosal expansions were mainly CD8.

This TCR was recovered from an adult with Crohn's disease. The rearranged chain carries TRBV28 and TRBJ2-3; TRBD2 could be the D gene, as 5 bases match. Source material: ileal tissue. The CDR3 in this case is CASSPTYGVNTQYF. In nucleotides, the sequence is TGTGCCAGCAGTCCCACCTACGGGGTAAATACGCAGTATTTT.